This entry concerns a single T cell receptor (beta chain). The antigen is undetermined. This specimen belongs to a study of T cell repertoires in cytomegalovirus infection. Germline CDR1 and CDR2: SGHNT and YENEEA. CDR3 length: 18 amino acids. With V trimmed by 5 bases and J by 5 bases, 17 bases remained unmatched. TCRdb re-analysed the reads in MiXCR, keeping a single row per CDR3 protein. The sample records fewer than 200,000 distinct CDR3 sequences, about 20% being singletons. This TCR was sampled from a human donor in good health (CMV status not recorded). Some clones in this sample may be carry-over from other donors' samples. This chain connects TRBV11-3 to TRBJ2-3, with 9 bases matching TRBD2. The sequencing here drew on CD8+ T cells from cultured PBMCs, taken from culture after CMV antigen stimulation. This CDR3 reads CASSLGGWAGGQGDTQYF. The DNA for the CDR3 is TGTGCCAGCAGCCTAGGCGGTTGGGCGGGGGGGCAGGGAGATACGCAGTATTTT.